This TCR beta chain was captured in a study of blood T cell repertoires in COVID-19. Study as a whole: Collection of acute and convalescent COVID-19 samples took place in the United States, Italy and Spain. T cells, B-cell-depleted T cells, or PBMCs supplied cDNA or gDNA.

In the study's own analysis: The assay estimated nucleated cells by amplifying reference gene primers. This table comes from immunoSEQ multiplex PCR, and its TCRdb copy is limited to in-frame clones, with some not included. The DNA gave D and trimming, while V, J and clone size come from that table. The sample has under 250,000 clones; about 90% are singletons. This CDR3 region has 14 residues. Germline CDR1 GTSNPN, CDR2 SVGIG (reference sequence). Trimming cost V 0 bases and J 11 bases; bases outside gene matches: 9. The specimen was peripheral blood. The TCR sequence derives from a woman aged 60-75 years with acute or convalescent COVID-19. V and J are TRBV30 and TRBJ2-3; TRBD1 matches 9 bases. CDR3 loop: CAWSVGTGKVGQYF. The CDR3 DNA reads TGTGCCTGGAGTGTCGGGACAGGGAAGGTTGGGCAGTATTTT.